Below are 32 T cell receptor beta chains sequenced from a single sample in a study of T cells in Graves' hyperthyroidism and ophthalmopathy. Template material for amplifying TCR beta CDR3 regions consisted of RNA transcripts. The primer set for the first-round RT-PCR of the TCR CDR3 was HTBI. TCRdb independently ran MiXCR on the multiplex PCR reads; one entry per CDR3 protein. The sample holds some 300,000 distinct CDR3 sequences, more than 10% seen once. The sample taken for sequencing was blood. These receptors were taken from a woman between 25 and 40 years old with Graves' hyperthyroidism that later progressed to Graves' ophthalmopathy.

Points on this clonotype: Relative to the germline gene, one junction end is altered; a read error may explain this. This chain uses TRBV15 with TRBJ2-1; 10 bases align to TRBD2. Germline V lookup: CDR1 LNHNV, CDR2 YYDKDF (reference sequence). The CDR3 totals 17 residues. Written as DNA, the CDR3 is TGTGCCATCAGCACGGTGGAACTAGCGGGGACCTACAATGAGCAGTTCTTC. It specifies CAISTVELAGTYNEQFF.

This clonotype was picked up many times. The V gene is TRBV28, the J gene TRBJ1-2; possible D gene TRBD1, 5 bases. The V gene lost 1 base and the J gene lost 12 bases, with 24 bases spanning the gap. The V gene's germline CDR1 is MDHEN and CDR2 SYDVKM. The CDR3 covers 16 residues. The CDR3, as DNA: TGTGCCAGCAGTTTATTGCGCCGGGGGGACCCAAAATGGAACACCTTC. Encoded protein: CASSLLRRGDPKWNTF.

This clonotype was seen many times. The chain employs TRBV7-9 and TRBJ2-2; D uncertain. Germline CDR1 is SEHNR and CDR2 is FQNEAQ (reference sequence). The ends were cut back, 1 base at V and 7 bases at J, with 10 bases in the middle. The CDR3 spans 14 residues. The DNA of the CDR3 is TGTGCCAGCAGCTTAGAGGTGAACGGCGGGGAGCTGTTTTTT. It translates to CASSLEVNGGELFF. Filled out from reference TRBV7-9 and TRBJ2-2, the complete variable domain reads DTGVSQNPRHKITKRGQNVTFRCDPISEHNRLYWYRQTLGQGPEFLTYFQNEAQLEKSRLLSDRFSAERPKGSFSTLEIQRTEQGDSAMYLCASSLEVNGGELFFGEGSRLTVL.

This clonotype was seen repeatedly, ten times or more. The rearrangement uses TRBV6-1 and TRBJ2-3; TRBD2 matches 11 bases. This CDR3 region has 14 residues. The germline CDR1 and CDR2 sequences are MNHNS and SASEGT. The trim removed 6 bases at V and 2 bases at J, leaving 1 base unmatched. CDR3 residues: CASRLAGDTDTQYF. In nucleotides, the CDR3 is TGTGCCAGCAGACTAGCGGGAGACACAGATACGCAGTATTTT.

The V call is TRBV6-2 or TRBV6-3, the J call TRBJ2-7; 7 nucleotides align to TRBD1. The V gene end was trimmed by 6 bases and the J gene end by 0 bases; junction bases not matched to a gene: 5. CDR3 length equals 14 residues. CDR1 and CDR2 from the germline V gene are MNHEY and SVGEGT. The CDR3 loop is CASSLGQLSYEQYF. The CDR3 DNA follows: TGTGCCAGCAGCTTGGGACAGCTCTCCTACGAGCAGTACTTC.

This clonotype was detected many times. This chain joins TRBV20-1 and TRBJ1-2; TRBD1 aligns across 7 bases. The CDR3 extends over 14 amino acids. The ends lost 5 bases at V and 4 bases at J; junction bases unmatched: 10. Germline V lookup: CDR1 DFQATT, CDR2 SNEGSKA (reference sequence). CDR3 protein: CSAVPGTAGYGYTF. The DNA for the CDR3 is TGCAGTGCTGTCCCCGGGACAGCTGGCTATGGCTACACCTTC.

This clonotype was seen repeatedly, ten times or more. The V gene is TRBV7-9, the J gene TRBJ2-7; 11 nucleotides line up with TRBD1. This CDR3 comprises 16 residues. With 5 bases clipped from V and 3 bases from J, the junction kept 9 bases outside the gene matches. Germline V lookup: CDR1 SEHNR, CDR2 FQNEAQ (reference sequence). Here the CDR3 reads CASSPEKGTGGYEQYF. The CDR3 DNA reads TGTGCCAGCAGCCCCGAGAAGGGGACAGGGGGCTACGAGCAGTACTTC. The variable domain in full, with the rest retrieved from reference TRBV7-9 and TRBJ2-7, is DTGVSQNPRHKITKRGQNVTFRCDPISEHNRLYWYRQTLGQGPEFLTYFQNEAQLEKSRLLSDRFSAERPKGSFSTLEIQRTEQGDSAMYLCASSPEKGTGGYEQYFGPGTRLTVT.

This clonotype was recorded at least ten times. The chain uses TRBV19 and TRBJ2-1, with TRBD2 identical over 13 bases. Trimming removed 3 bases from V and 7 bases from J; junction bases left unmatched: 3. CDR1 and CDR2 from the germline V gene are LNHDA and SQIVND (reference sequence). The CDR3 has 15 amino acids. The CDR3 nucleotides read TGTGCCAGTAGTATTTTACTAGCGGGAGGGAATGAGCAGTTCTTC. Residues: CASSILLAGGNEQFF.

A single count supports this clonotype. One end of the junction is discordant with germline, which a read error may explain. V and J are TRBV28 and TRBJ1-2, with D uncertain. The CDR3 length is 11 residues. Germline V gives CDR1 MDHEN, CDR2 SYDVKM. Here the CDR3 DNA reads TGTGCCGGCAGCTTAACCTATGACTACACCTTC. It yields the protein CAGSLTYDYTF.

Only a few counts were recorded for this clonotype. A read error may account for a junction end that differs from germline. CDR3 sequence (DNA): TGTGCCAGCAGTTACTACACCGGGACAGGCACAAATACGCAGTATTTT. It translates to CASSYYTGTGTNTQYF. The rearrangement links TRBV6-2 or TRBV6-3 to TRBJ2-3, with 8 nucleotides matching TRBD1. The CDR3 consists of 16 residues. Germline lookup yields CDR1 MNHEY and CDR2 SVGEGT.

This clonotype was found many times. The chain joins TRBV5-5 to TRBJ2-7; no reliable D call. V was cut by 2 bases and J by 0 bases, with 15 bases left in between. Looked up from germline, CDR1 is SGHKS and CDR2 is YYEKEE (reference sequence). CDR3 size: 16 residues. Here the CDR3 reads CASSLDGGSSSYEQYF. In nucleotides, the CDR3 is TGTGCCAGCAGCTTAGATGGCGGCTCAAGCTCCTACGAGCAGTACTTC.

This clonotype was seen ten or more times. The chain combines TRBV11-2 with TRBJ1-6, with D possibly matching TRBD1 (6 bases). Deletions cut 1 base from V and 9 bases from J, with 13 bases between. Germline CDR1 and CDR2: SGHAT and FQNNGV. The CDR3 has 15 amino acids. The CDR3 DNA sequence: TGTGCCAGCAGCTTAGGGAACAGGGCAAGTTCACCCCTCCACTTT. Amino acids: CASSLGNRASSPLHF.

This clonotype showed up many times. The V and J genes are TRBV27 and TRBJ2-6; TRBD1 aligns across 11 bases. The CDR3 sequence is 18 residues long. V lost 7 bases to trimming and J lost 3 bases; unmatched junction nucleotides: 11. Per the germline V gene, CDR1 is MNHEY and CDR2 is SMNVEV (reference sequence). The CDR3 reads CASTPRDRGDSGANVLTF. Written as DNA, the CDR3 is TGTGCCAGCACACCGAGGGACAGGGGGGATAGTGGGGCCAACGTCCTGACTTTC.

The V call is TRBV12-3 or TRBV12-4, the J call TRBJ2-4; either TRBD1 or TRBD2 may fit D (5 bases each). CDR3 length equals 12 residues. V was shortened by 3 bases and J by 6 bases, with 6 bases between the two germline ends. The CDR3 spells CASSFGTNIQYF. DNA for the CDR3: TGTGCCAGCAGTTTCGGGACAAACATTCAGTACTTC.

A word on this clonotype: This CDR3 fails to terminate in the conserved phenylalanine or tryptophan, so it likely reflects a read error. The V gene is TRBV6-5, the J gene TRBJ1-1; D may be TRBD1 (6 bases). The germline gives CDR1 MNHEY, CDR2 SVGAGI. With 2 bases removed from V and 1 base from J, the gap between germline ends came to 11 bases. CDR3 length: 15 residues. CDR3 sequence: CASSYRGHKNTEAFS. DNA for the CDR3: TGTGCCAGCAGTTACAGGGGACACAAGAACACTGAAGCTTTCTCT.

The table lists this clonotype with many counts. The CDR3 DNA follows: TGTGCCAGCAGTTTATCAGGCTTGGGGCAGGGGCGAAAACTGTTTTTT. Translation: CASSLSGLGQGRKLFF. V is TRBV27 and J is TRBJ1-4; D might be TRBD1 (6 bases). CDR1 is MNHEY, CDR2 SMNVEV, per germline (reference sequence). V lost 0 bases, J lost 10 bases, and 18 bases lay in between. This CDR3 comprises 16 residues.

V usage is TRBV5-6 and J usage is TRBJ2-5; D is ambiguous. Germline CDR1 SGHDT, CDR2 YYEEEE. V shed 6 bases and J shed 0 bases, with 21 bases lying between them. This CDR3 is built from 17 residues. The CDR3 is CASTPSPDVEYQETQYF. The CDR3 DNA follows: TGTGCCAGCACCCCGTCCCCGGACGTAGAGTACCAAGAGACCCAGTACTTC.

The rearrangement joins TRBV7-9 to TRBJ2-7, with TRBD1 matching 10 bases. This CDR3 spans 15 amino acids. With 5 bases clipped from V and 1 base from J, the junction kept 5 bases outside the gene matches. Germline CDR1 and CDR2: SEHNR and FQNEAQ (reference sequence). CDR3 residues: CASSDGQGVSYEQYF. The CDR3 region has the DNA TGTGCCAGCAGCGACGGACAGGGGGTATCCTACGAGCAGTACTTC.

This clonotype was observed a handful of times. This chain links TRBV4-1 with TRBJ2-2; either TRBD1 or TRBD2 may fit D (6 bases each). Looked up from germline, CDR1 is MGHRA and CDR2 is YSYEKL. V lost 2 bases, J lost 2 bases, and 18 bases lay in between. The CDR3 runs to 18 residues. DNA of the CDR3: TGCGCCAGCAGCCAACAGGGGCCCGGGGGAGGCAACACCGGGGAGCTGTTTTTT. The encoded protein is CASSQQGPGGGNTGELFF.

There are a few counts of this clonotype. This sequence joins TRBV27 and TRBJ1-5, with D possibly being TRBD1 (5 bases). Germline CDR1 MNHEY, CDR2 SMNVEV (reference sequence). This CDR3 comprises 13 residues. Deletions cut 5 bases from V and 11 bases from J, with 16 bases between. For the CDR3, the DNA is TGTGCCAGCAGTGGGTCTATAGGGGAGGCCCAGCATTTT. Translated, it gives CASSGSIGEAQHF.

The chain employs TRBV20-1 and TRBJ2-7; the match to TRBD2 covers 10 bases. In germline, CDR1 is DFQATT, CDR2 SNEGSKA (reference sequence). Trimming at V came to 7 bases and at J to 4 bases, leaving 7 bases not matched to a gene. The CDR3 is 13 amino acids. The CDR3 sequence is CSGGRTSGYEQYF. DNA for the CDR3: TGCAGTGGGGGGCGGACTAGCGGTTACGAGCAGTACTTC.

This clonotype turned up a few times. The chain carries TRBV5-4 and TRBJ1-6, with 9 bases lining up with TRBD1. This CDR3 is 13 amino acids long. Trimming took 4 bases from V and 8 from J; bases not matched to a gene: 1. Per germline, CDR1 SGHNT and CDR2 YYREEE (reference sequence). CDR3 DNA sequence: TGTGCCAGCAGCCGGGACAGGGATTCACCCCTCCACTTT. Amino acid sequence: CASSRDRDSPLHF. The entire variable domain, with the rest obtained from reference TRBV5-4 and TRBJ1-6, is as follows: ETGVTQSPTHLIKTRGQQVTLRCSSQSGHNTVSWYQQALGQGPQFIFQYYREEENGRGNFPPRFSGLQFPNYSSELNVNALELDDSALYLCASSRDRDSPLHFGNGTRLTVT.

This clonotype was found a few times. The chain combines TRBV4-1 with TRBJ1-5; D perhaps matches TRBD1 (5 bases). Trimming cost V 1 base and J 5 bases, with 12 bases left between them. The CDR3 has 15 residues. Germline V CDR1 and CDR2: MGHRA, YSYEKL. The CDR3 bases are TGCGCCAGCAGCCAAGTGCCAGGGCCCGATCAGCCCCAGCATTTT. The encoded protein is CASSQVPGPDQPQHF.

This clonotype was counted ten times or more. The chain joins TRBV7-9 to TRBJ2-1; 14 bases are shared with TRBD2. The CDR3 has 15 amino acids. Germline V gives CDR1 SEHNR, CDR2 FQNEAQ (reference sequence). Trimming at V came to 10 bases and at J to 6 bases, leaving 8 bases not matched to a gene. The DNA for the CDR3 is TGTGCCATCAGACTAGCGGGAGGGCCTGGCAATGAGCAGTTCTTC. Translated, it gives CAIRLAGGPGNEQFF.

This clonotype was detected ten times or more. V is TRBV11-3 and J is TRBJ2-3; D unclear. V lost 4 bases, J lost 0 bases, and 14 bases lay in between. Per germline, CDR1 SGHNT and CDR2 YENEEA. The CDR3 has 16 residues. CDR3 residues: CASSSGNFASTDTQYF. The CDR3, as DNA: TGTGCCAGCAGCTCCGGTAACTTCGCTAGCACAGATACGCAGTATTTT.

This clonotype was counted ten times or more. The CDR3 is CASSARDSLGEKLFF. CDR3 nucleotide sequence: TGTGCCAGCAGCGCTCGGGACTCCCTTGGGGAAAAACTGTTTTTT. The V gene is TRBV7-6, the J gene TRBJ1-4, with a weak D call TRBD1 (5 bases). The germline gives CDR1 SGHVS, CDR2 FNYEAQ. The CDR3 sequence is 15 residues long. With 5 bases removed from V and 8 bases from J, the gap between germline ends came to 18 bases.

This clonotype has a count of ten or more. The V gene is TRBV4-2, the J gene TRBJ1-2, with D perhaps TRBD1 (5 bases). The CDR3 is 14 amino acids. The V gene's germline CDR1 is LGHNA and CDR2 YNFKEQ. The ends were cut back, 2 bases at V and 4 bases at J, with 11 bases in the middle. The CDR3 sequence is CASSQYQGLYGYTF. DNA of the CDR3: TGTGCCAGCAGCCAATACCAGGGCCTCTATGGCTACACCTTC.

This chain connects TRBV5-5 to TRBJ2-2; 11 bases map to TRBD2. Germline trimming cut 3 bases from V and 5 bases from J; bases unmatched to any gene: 9. The CDR3 runs 17 residues. CDR1 is SGHKS and CDR2 is YYEKEE in the germline V gene (reference sequence). The CDR3 sequence: CASSYPLAGDGTGELFF. The CDR3 DNA follows: TGTGCCAGCAGCTACCCACTAGCGGGGGATGGTACCGGGGAGCTGTTTTTT.

This clonotype has just a few counts. V gene TRBV6-1 combines with J gene TRBJ1-5, with 7 nucleotides matching TRBD1. The CDR3 consists of 14 residues. The germline V gene encodes CDR1 MNHNS and CDR2 SASEGT. Germline trimming cut 8 bases from V and 2 bases from J; bases unmatched to any gene: 6. The DNA for the CDR3 is TGTGCCAGCCGCGGACAGGTGGGCAATCAGCCCCAGCATTTT. It encodes CASRGQVGNQPQHF.

A single count supports this clonotype. One base away lies a much larger clone, so this may be a sequencing read error. The rearrangement uses TRBV19 and TRBJ2-7, with 7 bases aligning to TRBD2. The CDR3 spans 15 residues. With 1 base clipped from V and 7 bases from J, the junction kept 10 bases outside the gene matches. CDR1 is LNHDA, CDR2 SQIVND, per germline (reference sequence). The CDR3 region is CASSIVAGGIDEQYF. CDR3 sequence (DNA): TGTGCCAGTAGTATAGTAGCGGGCGGTATTGATGAGCAGTACTTC.

This clonotype was counted many times. This CDR3 reads CASSPNRGGTQYF. The CDR3 nucleotides are TGTGCCAGCAGCCCCAACAGGGGCGGGACCCAGTACTTC. The rearrangement links TRBV13 to TRBJ2-5; TRBD1 agrees at 7 bases. V trimming: 5 bases; J trimming: 7 bases; junction bases outside the gene matches: 7. This CDR3 is built from 13 residues. Germline CDR1 is PRHDT and CDR2 is FYEKMQ (reference sequence).

This clonotype was seen repeatedly, ten times or more. This chain uses TRBV7-2 with TRBJ2-5; D not resolved. CDR1 SGHTA and CDR2 FQGNSA come from the germline V gene. CDR3 length: 13 amino acids. Trimming removed 0 bases from V and 9 bases from J, with 11 bases in between. The CDR3 DNA sequence: TGTGCCAGCAGCTTAGCCTCCCTACCCCCCCAGTACTTC. This codes for CASSLASLPPQYF.